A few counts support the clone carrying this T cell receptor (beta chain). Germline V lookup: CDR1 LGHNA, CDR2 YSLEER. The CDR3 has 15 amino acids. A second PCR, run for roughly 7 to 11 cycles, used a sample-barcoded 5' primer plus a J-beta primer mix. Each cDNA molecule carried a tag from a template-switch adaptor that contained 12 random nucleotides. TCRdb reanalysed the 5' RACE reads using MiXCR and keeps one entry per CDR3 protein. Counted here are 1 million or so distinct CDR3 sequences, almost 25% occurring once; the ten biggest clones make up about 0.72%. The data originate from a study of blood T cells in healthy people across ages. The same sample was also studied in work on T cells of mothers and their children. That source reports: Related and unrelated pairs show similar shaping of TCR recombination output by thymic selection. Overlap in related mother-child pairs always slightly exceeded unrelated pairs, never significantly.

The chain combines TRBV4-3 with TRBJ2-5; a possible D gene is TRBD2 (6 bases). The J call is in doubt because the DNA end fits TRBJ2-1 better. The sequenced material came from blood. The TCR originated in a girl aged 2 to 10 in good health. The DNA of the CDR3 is TGCGCCAGCAGCCAAGATTGGGGACTCGCGAATGAGCAGTTCTTC. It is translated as CASSQDWGLANEQFF.